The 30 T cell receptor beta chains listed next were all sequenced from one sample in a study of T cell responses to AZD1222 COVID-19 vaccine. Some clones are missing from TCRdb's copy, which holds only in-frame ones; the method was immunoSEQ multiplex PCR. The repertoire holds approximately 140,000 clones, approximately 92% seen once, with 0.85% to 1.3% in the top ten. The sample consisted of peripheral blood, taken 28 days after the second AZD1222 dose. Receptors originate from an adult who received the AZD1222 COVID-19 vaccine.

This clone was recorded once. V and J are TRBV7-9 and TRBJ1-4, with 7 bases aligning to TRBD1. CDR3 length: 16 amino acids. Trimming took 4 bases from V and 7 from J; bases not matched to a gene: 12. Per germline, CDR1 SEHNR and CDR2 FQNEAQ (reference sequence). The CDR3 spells CASSSNRGYVGEKLFF. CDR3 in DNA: TGTGCCAGCAGCTCCAACAGGGGATACGTCGGTGAAAAACTGTTTTTT. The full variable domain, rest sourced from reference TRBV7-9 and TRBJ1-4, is DTGVSQNPRHKITKRGQNVTFRCDPISEHNRLYWYRQTLGQGPEFLTYFQNEAQLEKSRLLSDRFSAERPKGSFSTLEIQRTEQGDSAMYLCASSSNRGYVGEKLFFGSGTQLSVL.

Here the CDR3 reads CASSQALRNTEAFF. The CDR3 DNA reads TGCGCCAGCAGCCAAGCTTTAAGGAACACTGAAGCTTTCTTT. The chain employs TRBV4-3 and TRBJ1-1; the D is unclear. This CDR3 comprises 14 residues. V was pared by 1 base and J by 1 base, with 7 bases between. CDR1 and CDR2 from the germline V gene are LGHNA and YSLEER.

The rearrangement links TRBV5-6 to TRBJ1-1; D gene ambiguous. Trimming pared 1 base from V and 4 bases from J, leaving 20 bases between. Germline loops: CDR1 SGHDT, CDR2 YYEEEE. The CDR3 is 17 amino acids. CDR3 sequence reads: CASSLHLLSLLSTEAFF. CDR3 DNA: TGTGCCAGCAGCTTGCACCTACTGAGCCTACTGAGCACTGAAGCTTTCTTT.

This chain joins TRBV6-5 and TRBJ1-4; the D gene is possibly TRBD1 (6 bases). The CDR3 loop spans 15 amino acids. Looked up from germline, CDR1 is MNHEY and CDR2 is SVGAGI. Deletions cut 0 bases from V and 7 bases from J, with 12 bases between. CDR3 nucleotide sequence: TGTGCCAGCAGTTACTCGATGGACAGCCCTGAAAAACTGTTTTTT. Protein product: CASSYSMDSPEKLFF.

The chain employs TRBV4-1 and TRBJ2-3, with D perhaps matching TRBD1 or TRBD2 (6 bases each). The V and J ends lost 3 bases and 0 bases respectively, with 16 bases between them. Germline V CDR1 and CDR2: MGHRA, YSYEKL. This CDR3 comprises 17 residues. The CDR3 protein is CASSHPARGPSTDTQYF. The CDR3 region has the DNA TGCGCCAGCAGCCACCCCGCCCGGGGGCCGAGCACAGATACGCAGTATTTT.

CDR3 residues: CASNGFGGQVYEQYF. In DNA form, the CDR3 reads TGTGCCAGCAATGGTTTCGGGGGACAGGTCTACGAGCAGTACTTC. The chain is built from TRBV27 and TRBJ2-7; TRBD1 matches at 8 bases. Trimming took 7 bases from V and 3 from J; bases not matched to a gene: 11. Germline V gives CDR1 MNHEY, CDR2 SMNVEV (reference sequence). The CDR3 is made up of 15 amino acids.

The DNA of the CDR3 is TGTGCCAGCAGCTTGGTGACAGGGGATAATTCACCCCTCCACTTT. It specifies CASSLVTGDNSPLHF. The V gene is TRBV7-9, the J gene TRBJ1-6, with TRBD1 matching over 8 bases. From germline, CDR1 is SEHNR and CDR2 FQNEAQ (reference sequence). J was trimmed by 5 bases and V by 3 bases; bases with no gene match: 3. The CDR3 sequence is 15 residues long.

The CDR3 DNA reads TGTGCCAGCAGCGTAGGACAGTCAAGGGATGGCTACACCTTC. It is translated as CASSVGQSRDGYTF. The chain couples TRBV9 to TRBJ1-2; D is possibly TRBD1 (5 bases). V lost 0 bases, J lost 6 bases, and 12 bases lay in between. Germline V gene data show CDR1 as SGDLS and CDR2 as YYNGEE. This CDR3 is built from 14 residues.

DNA for the CDR3: TGTGCCAGTAGAGGAGCACAGGGCCTTGCTAACTATGGCTACACCTTC. It translates to CASRGAQGLANYGYTF. V usage is TRBV19 and J usage is TRBJ1-2, with D possibly TRBD1 on 6 matching bases. Trimming pared 6 bases from V and 0 bases from J, leaving 17 bases between. The CDR3 totals 16 residues. CDR1 is LNHDA and CDR2 is SQIVND in the germline V gene (reference sequence).

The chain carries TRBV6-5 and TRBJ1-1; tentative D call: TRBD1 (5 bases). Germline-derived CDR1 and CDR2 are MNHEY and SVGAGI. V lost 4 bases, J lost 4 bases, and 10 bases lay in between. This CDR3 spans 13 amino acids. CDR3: CASSSQEGTEAFF. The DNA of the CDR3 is TGTGCCAGCAGTTCACAGGAGGGCACTGAAGCTTTCTTT.

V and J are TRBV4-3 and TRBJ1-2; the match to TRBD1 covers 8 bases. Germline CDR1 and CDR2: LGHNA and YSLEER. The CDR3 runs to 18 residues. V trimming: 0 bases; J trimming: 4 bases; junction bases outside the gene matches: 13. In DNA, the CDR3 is TGCGCCAGCAGCCAAGATGCGAGACCAACAGGGGGGTCCTATGGCTACACCTTC. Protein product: CASSQDARPTGGSYGYTF.

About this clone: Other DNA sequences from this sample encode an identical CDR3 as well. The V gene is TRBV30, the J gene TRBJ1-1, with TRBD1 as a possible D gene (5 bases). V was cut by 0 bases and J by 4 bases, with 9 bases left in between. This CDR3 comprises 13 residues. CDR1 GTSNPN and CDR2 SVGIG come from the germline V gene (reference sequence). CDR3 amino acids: CAWSVRGGTEAFF. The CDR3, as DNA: TGTGCCTGGAGTGTACGGGGGGGCACTGAAGCTTTCTTT.

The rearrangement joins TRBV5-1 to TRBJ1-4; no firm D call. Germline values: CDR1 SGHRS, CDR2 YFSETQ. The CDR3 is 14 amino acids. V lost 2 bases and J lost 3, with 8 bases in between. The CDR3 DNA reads TGCGCCAGCAGCTTCGGGTTGGCTAATGAAAAACTGTTTTTT. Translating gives CASSFGLANEKLFF.

CDR3 region: CASSLFQLRGQPQHF. The CDR3 DNA follows: TGTGCCAGTTCCCTCTTCCAGCTCAGGGGTCAGCCCCAGCATTTT. This sequence joins TRBV19 and TRBJ1-5; possibly TRBD1 for D (6 bases). The CDR3 is 15 residues long. Trimming shortened V by 8 bases and J by 6 bases, and 20 bases separated the two germline ends. The germline gives CDR1 LNHDA, CDR2 SQIVND (reference sequence).

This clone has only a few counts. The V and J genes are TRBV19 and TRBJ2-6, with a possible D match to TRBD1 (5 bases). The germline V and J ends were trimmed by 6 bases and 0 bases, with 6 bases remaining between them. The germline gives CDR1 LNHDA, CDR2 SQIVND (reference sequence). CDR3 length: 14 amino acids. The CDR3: CASSDSSGANVLTF. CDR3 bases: TGTGCCAGTAGCGACAGCTCTGGGGCCAACGTCCTGACTTTC.

The CDR3 DNA sequence: TGTGCCAGCAGCTTAGCGCTCAGCAATCAGCCCCAGCATTTT. This sequence encodes CASSLALSNQPQHF. This chain links TRBV7-2 with TRBJ1-5; D is unclear. The germline CDR1 and CDR2 sequences are SGHTA and FQGNSA. This CDR3 comprises 14 residues. V was cut by 0 bases and J by 1 base, with 4 bases left in between.

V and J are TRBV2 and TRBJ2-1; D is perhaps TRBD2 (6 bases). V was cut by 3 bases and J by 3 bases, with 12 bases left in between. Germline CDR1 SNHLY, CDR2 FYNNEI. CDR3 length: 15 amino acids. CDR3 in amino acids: CASSEGPSDYNEQFF. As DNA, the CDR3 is TGTGCCAGCAGTGAGGGGCCTAGCGACTACAATGAGCAGTTCTTC.

CDR3 DNA sequence: TGTGCCAGCAGCTTACGGGGCCCTCCTAATTCACCCCTCCACTTT. Its protein is CASSLRGPPNSPLHF. The chain is built from TRBV7-3 and TRBJ1-6; D possibly corresponds to TRBD1 (5 bases). The germline V and J ends were trimmed by 2 bases and 6 bases, with 11 bases remaining between them. The CDR3 has 15 amino acids. CDR1 and CDR2 from the germline V gene are SGHTA and FQGTGA.

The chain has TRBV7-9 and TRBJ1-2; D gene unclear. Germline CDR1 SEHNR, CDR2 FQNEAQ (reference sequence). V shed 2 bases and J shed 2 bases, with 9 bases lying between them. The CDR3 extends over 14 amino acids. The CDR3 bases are TGTGCCAGCAGCTTAACGGTGGCGAACTATGGCTACACCTTC. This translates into CASSLTVANYGYTF.

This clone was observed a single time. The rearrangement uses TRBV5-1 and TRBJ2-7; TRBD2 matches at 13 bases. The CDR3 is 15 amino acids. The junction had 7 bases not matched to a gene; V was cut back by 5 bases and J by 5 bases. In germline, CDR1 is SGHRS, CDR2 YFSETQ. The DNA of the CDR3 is TGCGCCAGCAGTGTGGGGGGGACTAGCGGGAACGAGCAGTACTTC. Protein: CASSVGGTSGNEQYF.

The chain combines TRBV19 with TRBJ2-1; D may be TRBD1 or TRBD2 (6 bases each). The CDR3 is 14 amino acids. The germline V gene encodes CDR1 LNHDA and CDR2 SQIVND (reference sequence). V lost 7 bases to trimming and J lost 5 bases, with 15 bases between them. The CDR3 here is CASNPGGFHNEQFF. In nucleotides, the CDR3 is TGTGCCAGTAATCCCGGGGGCTTCCACAATGAGCAGTTCTTC.

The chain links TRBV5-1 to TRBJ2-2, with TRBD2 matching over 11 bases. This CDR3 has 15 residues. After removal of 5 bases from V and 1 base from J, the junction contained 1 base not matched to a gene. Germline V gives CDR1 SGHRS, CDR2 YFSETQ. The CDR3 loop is CASRGLAGNTGELFF. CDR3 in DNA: TGCGCCAGCAGAGGACTAGCGGGGAACACCGGGGAGCTGTTTTTT.

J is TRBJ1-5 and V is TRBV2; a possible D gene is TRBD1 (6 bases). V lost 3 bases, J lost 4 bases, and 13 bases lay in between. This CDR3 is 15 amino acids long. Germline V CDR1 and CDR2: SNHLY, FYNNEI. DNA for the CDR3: TGTGCCAGCAGTGATAGAGAGGACAGTAATCAGCCCCAGCATTTT. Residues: CASSDREDSNQPQHF. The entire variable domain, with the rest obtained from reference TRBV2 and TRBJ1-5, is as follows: EPEVTQTPSHQVTQMGQEVILRCVPISNHLYFYWYRQILGQKVEFLVSFYNNEISEKSEIFDDQFSVERPDGSNFTLKIRSTKLEDSAMYFCASSDREDSNQPQHFGDGTRLSIL.

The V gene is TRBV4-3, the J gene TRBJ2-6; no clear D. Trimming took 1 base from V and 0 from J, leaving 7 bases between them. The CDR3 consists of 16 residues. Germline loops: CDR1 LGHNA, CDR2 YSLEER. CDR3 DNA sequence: TGCGCCAGCAGCCAAGCAGTGAACTCTGGGGCCAACGTCCTGACTTTC. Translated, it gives CASSQAVNSGANVLTF.

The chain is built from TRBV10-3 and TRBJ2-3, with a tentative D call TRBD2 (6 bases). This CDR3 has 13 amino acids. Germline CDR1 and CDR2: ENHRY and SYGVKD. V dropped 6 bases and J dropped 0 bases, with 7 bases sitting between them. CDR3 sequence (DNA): TGTGCCATCAGAGGGACTAGCACAGATACGCAGTATTTT. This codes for CAIRGTSTDTQYF.

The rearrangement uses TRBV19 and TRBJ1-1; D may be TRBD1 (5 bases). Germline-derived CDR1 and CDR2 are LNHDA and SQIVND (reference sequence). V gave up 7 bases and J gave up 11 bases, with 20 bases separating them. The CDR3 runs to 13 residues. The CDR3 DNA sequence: TGTGCCAGTATCGCCACAGGTGTGCGGAAGGCTTTCTTT. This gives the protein CASIATGVRKAFF.

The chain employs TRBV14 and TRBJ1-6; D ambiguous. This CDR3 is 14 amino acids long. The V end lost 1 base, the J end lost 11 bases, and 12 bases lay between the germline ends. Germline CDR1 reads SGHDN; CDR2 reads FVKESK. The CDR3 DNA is TGTGCCAGCAGCCAAGGGAGTTATCAAGCACCCCTCCACTTT. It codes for CASSQGSYQAPLHF.

CDR3: CASSSQRDTEAFF. CDR3 in DNA: TGTGCCAGCAGCTCCCAACGGGACACTGAAGCTTTCTTT. V is TRBV7-2 and J is TRBJ1-1; D call uncertain. The CDR3 has 13 residues. Trimming left V 4 bases short and J 3 bases short, with 9 bases between. Germline CDR1 reads SGHTA; CDR2 reads FQGNSA.

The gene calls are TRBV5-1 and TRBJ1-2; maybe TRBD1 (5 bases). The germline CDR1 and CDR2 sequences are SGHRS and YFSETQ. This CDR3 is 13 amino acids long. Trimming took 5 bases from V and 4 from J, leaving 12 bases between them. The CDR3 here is CASSWDDGYGYTF. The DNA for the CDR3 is TGCGCCAGCAGTTGGGACGACGGCTATGGCTACACCTTC.

Here the CDR3 reads CAWGAGYGYTF. The CDR3 DNA is TGTGCCTGGGGGGCGGGCTATGGCTACACCTTC. The gene calls are TRBV30 and TRBJ1-2, with D tentatively TRBD1 (5 bases). Germline loops: CDR1 GTSNPN, CDR2 SVGIG (reference sequence). This CDR3 contains 11 residues. V was trimmed by 5 bases and J by 4 bases, leaving 8 bases between them. Supplemented by reference TRBV30 and TRBJ1-2, the full variable domain reads SQTIHQWPATLVQPVGSPLSLECTVEGTSNPNLYWYRQAAGRGLQLLFYSVGIGQISSEVPQNLSASRPQDRQFILSSKKLLLSDSGFYLCAWGAGYGYTFGSGTRLTVV.